Included here is one T cell receptor (beta chain) sequence, with context. Its target is not known. Germline loops: CDR1 WSHSY, CDR2 SAAADI. This CDR3 region has 14 residues. The ends were cut back, 6 bases at V and 1 base at J, with 10 bases in the middle. This sample was taken from a study of PD-L1 blockade in urothelial cancer. Study findings and constraints: Lower pretreatment blood TCR clonality, under the median, predicted better survival, researchers reported.

Time point indicated: peripheral blood 6 weeks after treatment start. Some clones are missing from TCRdb's copy, which holds only in-frame ones; the method was immunoSEQ multiplex PCR. The sample comprises about 130,000 clones, around 88% of which are singletons, and approximately 2.4% rests with the top ten. Sequenced material: PBMCs, taken around atezolizumab (anti-PD-L1) treatment. This receptor was obtained from a man aged 50-59 years with urothelial cancer. The J gene is TRBJ2-1, the V gene TRBV10-2, with D possibly matching TRBD1 (5 bases). CDR3 region: CASRKDSSYNEQFF. The CDR3, as DNA: TGCGCCAGCAGGAAAGACAGTTCCTACAATGAGCAGTTCTTC.